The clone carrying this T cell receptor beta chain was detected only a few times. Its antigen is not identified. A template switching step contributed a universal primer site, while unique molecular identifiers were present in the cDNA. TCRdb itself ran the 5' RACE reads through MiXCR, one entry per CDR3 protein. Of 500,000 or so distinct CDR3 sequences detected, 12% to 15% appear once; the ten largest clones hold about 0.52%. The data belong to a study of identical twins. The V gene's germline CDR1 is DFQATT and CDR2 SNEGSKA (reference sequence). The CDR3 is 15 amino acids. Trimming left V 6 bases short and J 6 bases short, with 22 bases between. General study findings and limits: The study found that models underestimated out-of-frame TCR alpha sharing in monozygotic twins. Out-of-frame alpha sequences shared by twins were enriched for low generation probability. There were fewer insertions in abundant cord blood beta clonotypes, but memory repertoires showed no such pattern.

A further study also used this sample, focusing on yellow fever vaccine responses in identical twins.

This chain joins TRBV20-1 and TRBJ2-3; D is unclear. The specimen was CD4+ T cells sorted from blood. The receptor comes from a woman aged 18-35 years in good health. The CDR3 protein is CSAPHVGRFGDTQYF. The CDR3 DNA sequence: TGCAGTGCACCCCACGTTGGTCGTTTTGGGGATACGCAGTATTTT.